This TCR beta chain was documented in a study of blood T cell repertoires in COVID-19. Study-wide background: Material from acute and convalescent COVID-19 was sourced from the United States, Italy and Spain. T cells, B-cell-depleted T cells, or PBMCs supplied cDNA or gDNA.

This clone was observed a few times. Under the authors' procedure: Estimation of nucleated cell counts relied on the amplification of reference gene primers. Repertoires were generated with immunoSEQ multiplex PCR, while TCRdb's copy carries only in-frame clones and drops some. V and J calls and clone size follow that table, whereas D and trimming were derived from the DNA. The data show around 94,000 clones, roughly 80% seen once. The TCR was taken from a man in his fifties or sixties with active or convalescent COVID-19. The sequenced sample was peripheral blood.

In DNA, the CDR3 is TGTGCCAGCAGACCAGGGGGCACGGGACAGCCCCAGCATTTT. Translating it yields CASRPGGTGQPQHF. The J gene is TRBJ1-5, the V gene TRBV28, with 8 nucleotides matching TRBD1. Unmatched junction bases numbered 8, after V lost 6 bases and J lost 7 bases. This CDR3 region has 14 residues. The germline V gene has CDR1 MDHEN and CDR2 SYDVKM.